The entry below gives a single T cell receptor (beta chain) sequence along with its context. The antigen is undetermined. Trimming pared 1 base from V and 1 base from J, leaving 10 bases between. Germline V lookup: CDR1 LNHDA, CDR2 SQIVND (reference sequence). The CDR3 length is 15 residues. The assay used was immunoSEQ (version v3.0), run at survey level. Sequencing was directed toward about 40,000-55,000 T-cell genomes in each sample. The data were produced by immunoSEQ multiplex PCR, yet TCRdb's version contains in-frame clones alone and is incomplete. The data show 35,000 to 45,000 clones, with roughly four fifths seen just once and about an eighth held by the top ten. The sample originates from a study of long-term antiretroviral therapy in people with HIV. Study background: There is a gap of about a decade between the earliest samples and the later 2015 immediate-ART recommendation.

A minimum of one pre-ART and two post-ART PBMC samples existed for each donor. Study outcomes and limitations: Repertoire composition at all time points was dominated by clones that had expanded before ART.

V is TRBV19 and J is TRBJ1-1; TRBD1 is a possible D gene (5 bases). This material consisted of unsorted PBMCs, taken 0.3 years after starting antiretroviral therapy. The receptor comes from a man younger than 30 with HIV. The CDR3 DNA reads as TGTGCCAGTAGTATAGCAGTGACAGCGAACACTGAAGCTTTCTTT. Translating it yields CASSIAVTANTEAFF.